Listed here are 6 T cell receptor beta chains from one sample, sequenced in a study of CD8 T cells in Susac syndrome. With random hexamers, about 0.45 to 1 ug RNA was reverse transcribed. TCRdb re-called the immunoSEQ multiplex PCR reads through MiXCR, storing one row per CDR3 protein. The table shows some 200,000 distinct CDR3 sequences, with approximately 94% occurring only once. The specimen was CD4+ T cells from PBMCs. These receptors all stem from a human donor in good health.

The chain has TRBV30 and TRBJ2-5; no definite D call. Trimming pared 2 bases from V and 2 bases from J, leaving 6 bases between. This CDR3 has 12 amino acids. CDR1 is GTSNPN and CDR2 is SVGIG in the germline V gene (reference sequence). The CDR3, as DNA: TGTGCCTGGAGTTCCGGTCAAGAGACCCAGTACTTC. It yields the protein CAWSSGQETQYF.

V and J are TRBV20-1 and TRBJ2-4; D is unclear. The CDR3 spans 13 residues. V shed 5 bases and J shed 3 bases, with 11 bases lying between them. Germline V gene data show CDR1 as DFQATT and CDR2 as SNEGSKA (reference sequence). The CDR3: CSARREDKNIQYF. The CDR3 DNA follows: TGCAGTGCTCGCCGTGAGGACAAAAACATTCAGTACTTC.

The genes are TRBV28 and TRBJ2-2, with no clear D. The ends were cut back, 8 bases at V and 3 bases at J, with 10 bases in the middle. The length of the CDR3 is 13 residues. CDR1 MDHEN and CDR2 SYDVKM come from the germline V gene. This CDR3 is CASRNTDTGELFF. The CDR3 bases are TGTGCCAGCCGTAACACGGACACCGGGGAGCTGTTTTTT.

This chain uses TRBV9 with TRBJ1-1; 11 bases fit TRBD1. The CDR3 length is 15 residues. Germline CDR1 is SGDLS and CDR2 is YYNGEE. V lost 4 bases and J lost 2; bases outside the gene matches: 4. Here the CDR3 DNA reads TGTGCCAGCAGCCCTCGGACAGGGGGCAACACTGAAGCTTTCTTT. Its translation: CASSPRTGGNTEAFF.

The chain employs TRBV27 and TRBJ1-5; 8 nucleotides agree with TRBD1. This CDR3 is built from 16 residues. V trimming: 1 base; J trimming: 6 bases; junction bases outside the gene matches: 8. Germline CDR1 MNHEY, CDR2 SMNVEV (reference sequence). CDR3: CASSLYGQGAGQPQHF. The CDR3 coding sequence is TGTGCCAGCAGTTTATATGGGCAGGGGGCGGGTCAGCCCCAGCATTTT.

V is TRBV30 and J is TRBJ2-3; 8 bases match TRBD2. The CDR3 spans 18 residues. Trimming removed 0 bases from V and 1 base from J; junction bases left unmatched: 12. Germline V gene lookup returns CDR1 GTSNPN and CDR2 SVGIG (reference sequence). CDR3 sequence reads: CAWSVKAGAGVGTDTQYF. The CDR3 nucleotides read TGTGCCTGGAGTGTGAAAGCGGGAGCGGGGGTAGGCACAGATACGCAGTATTTT. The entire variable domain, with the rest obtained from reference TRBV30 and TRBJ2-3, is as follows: SQTIHQWPATLVQPVGSPLSLECTVEGTSNPNLYWYRQAAGRGLQLLFYSVGIGQISSEVPQNLSASRPQDRQFILSSKKLLLSDSGFYLCAWSVKAGAGVGTDTQYFGPGTRLTVL.